This T cell receptor beta chain was recorded in a study of T cell responses to AZD1222 COVID-19 vaccine. V trimming: 4 bases; J trimming: 9 bases; junction bases outside the gene matches: 3. This CDR3 spans 12 amino acids. The V gene's germline CDR1 is SGHKS and CDR2 YYEKEE (reference sequence). Profiled with immunoSEQ multiplex PCR; TCRdb holds only in-frame clones, not every one. This sample has 84,000 or so clones, with about nine tenths found just once. This receptor was identified in an adult who received the AZD1222 COVID-19 vaccine. This chain uses TRBV5-5 with TRBJ2-1, with 8 positions matching TRBD1. Sequencing was performed on peripheral blood, taken 28 days after the second AZD1222 dose. DNA of the CDR3: TGTGCCAGCAGCCTGGACAGGGTTGAGCAGTTCTTC. Its protein product is CASSLDRVEQFF.